These 9 T cell receptor beta chains originate from one sample sequenced in a study of cytomegalovirus exposure and HLA in healthy donors. Primers included in the PCR were 60 Vbeta and 13 Jbeta primers. The protocol was immunoSEQ multiplex PCR, while the TCRdb copy is restricted to in-frame clones and leaves out a portion. The sample yields 100,000 to 150,000 clones, around 77% seen once. The material sequenced was PBMCs. These receptors all come from a woman aged 45-65 years in good health and CMV-seronegative.

This chain links TRBV7-3 with TRBJ2-2; D is uncertain. The CDR3 consists of 12 residues. Between the trimmed V and J ends, which lost 5 bases and 5 bases, there was a span of 6 bases. Per germline, CDR1 SGHTA and CDR2 FQGTGA. The CDR3 loop reads CASSLQTGELFF. CDR3 nucleotides: TGTGCCAGCAGCCTTCAGACCGGGGAGCTGTTTTTT.

J is TRBJ2-1 and V is TRBV15, with 10 nucleotides matching TRBD2. Germline assignment: CDR1 LNHNV and CDR2 YYDKDF (reference sequence). This CDR3 region has 16 residues. V gave up 0 bases and J gave up 4 bases; unmatched junction bases: 3. The CDR3 here is CATSRDRLAGYNEQFF. CDR3 sequence (DNA): TGTGCCACCAGCAGAGATCGACTAGCGGGTTACAATGAGCAGTTCTTC.

J is TRBJ1-5 and V is TRBV6-1; tentatively, D is TRBD1 (5 bases). CDR1 and CDR2 (germline): MNHNS, SASEGT. V was clipped by 2 bases and J by 3 bases, with 11 bases between them. The CDR3 loop spans 15 amino acids. CDR3 sequence: CASSENRQLNQPQHF. CDR3 bases: TGTGCCAGCAGTGAAAATAGACAGCTCAATCAGCCCCAGCATTTT.

The gene calls are TRBV27 and TRBJ1-1; 8 bases are shared with TRBD1. The V and J ends lost 5 bases and 3 bases, in that order; junction bases with no gene match: 2. This CDR3 has 13 residues. Germline CDR1 is MNHEY and CDR2 is SMNVEV (reference sequence). CDR3 residues: CASSRQGYTEAFF. CDR3 nucleotide sequence: TGTGCCAGCAGTAGACAGGGGTACACTGAAGCTTTCTTT.

This clone was picked up one time. DNA of the CDR3: TGTGCCAGCAGCCGCCTAGCGGGAGACGAGGGAGAGACCCAGTACTTC. Protein sequence: CASSRLAGDEGETQYF. The chain carries TRBV4-2 and TRBJ2-5; 10 nucleotides match TRBD2. V lost 4 bases and J lost 4; bases outside the gene matches: 9. This CDR3 has 16 residues. Germline assignment: CDR1 LGHNA and CDR2 YNFKEQ.

The chain is built from TRBV30 and TRBJ1-5, with D perhaps matching TRBD1 (6 bases). Germline-derived CDR1 and CDR2 are GTSNPN and SVGIG (reference sequence). The CDR3 covers 15 residues. Trimming removed 0 bases at V and 0 bases at J, with 9 bases between. The CDR3 reads CAWSVRTDSNQPQHF. Written as DNA, the CDR3 is TGTGCCTGGAGTGTCAGGACAGATAGCAATCAGCCCCAGCATTTT.

Regarding this clone: The junction shows a germline mismatch at one end, possibly a read error. This rearrangement joins TRBV28 to TRBJ1-2, with no clear D. CDR1 and CDR2 from the germline V gene are MDHEN and SYDVKM. The CDR3 is made up of 13 amino acids. CDR3 bases: TGTGCCAGCAATCTGAGGGCTAACTATGGCTACCCCTTC. It encodes CASNLRANYGYPF.

This clone has just one count. The rearrangement links TRBV29-1 to TRBJ2-3; TRBD2 aligns across 8 bases. This CDR3 contains 13 residues. Trimming removed 7 bases from V and 4 bases from J; junction bases left unmatched: 7. From germline, CDR1 is SQVTM and CDR2 ANQGSEA. Written as DNA, the CDR3 is TGCAGCGGAGGACTAGCAGGCGCAGATACGCAGTATTTT. Its translation is CSGGLAGADTQYF.

For this clone: The junction departs from the called germline gene at one end, perhaps through a read error. The chain has TRBV7-9 and TRBJ1-2; 8 bases align to TRBD1. The CDR3 is 15 residues long. Germline CDR1 reads SEHNR; CDR2 reads FQNEAQ (reference sequence). The DNA of the CDR3 is TGTGCCAGCAGCCTCTCGACAGGGGTGGGTTATGGCTACCCCTTC. It encodes CASSLSTGVGYGYPF.